This T cell receptor (beta chain) was identified during a study of blood T cell repertoires in COVID-19. Study background: The United States, Italy and Spain provided the acute and convalescent COVID-19 samples. T cells, B-cell-depleted T cells, or PBMCs supplied cDNA or gDNA.

Original data processing: The authors estimated nucleated cell counts from reference gene primer amplification. The assay was immunoSEQ multiplex PCR, and TCRdb's table has in-frame clones only and misses some. Clonal size and the V and J genes are those of that table, whereas D and trimming came from the DNA. Among approximately 94,000 clones, approximately 90% were seen once, and the ten largest hold about 5%. Germline V gene sequence: CDR1 KGHDR, CDR2 SFDVKD. This CDR3 is built from 22 residues. V dropped 3 bases and J dropped 8; count of bases not matched to a gene: 22. This chain links TRBV24-1 with TRBJ2-1, with 15 positions matching TRBD2. The sequencing sample was made of peripheral blood. The clonotype originates from a woman aged 80 or older with active COVID-19. In DNA form, the CDR3 reads TGTGCCACCAGTGATCGACTCGCGCGGACTAGCGGGAGGGCCGGGAATCTTGATGAGCAGTTCTTC. Residues: CATSDRLARTSGRAGNLDEQFF.